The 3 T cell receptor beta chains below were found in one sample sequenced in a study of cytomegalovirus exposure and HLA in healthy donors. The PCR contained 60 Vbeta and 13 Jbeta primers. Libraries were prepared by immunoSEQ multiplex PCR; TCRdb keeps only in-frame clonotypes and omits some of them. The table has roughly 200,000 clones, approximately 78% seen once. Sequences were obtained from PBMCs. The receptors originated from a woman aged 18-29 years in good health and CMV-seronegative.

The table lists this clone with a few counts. This CDR3 reads CASSEPDSQIYEQYF. The CDR3 DNA reads TGTGCCAGCAGTGAACCGGACTCGCAAATCTACGAGCAGTACTTC. V is TRBV25-1 and J is TRBJ2-7; D might be TRBD2 (5 bases). The germline V gene encodes CDR1 MGHDK and CDR2 SYGVNS. The CDR3 consists of 15 residues. V shed 2 bases and J shed 3 bases, with 14 bases lying between them.

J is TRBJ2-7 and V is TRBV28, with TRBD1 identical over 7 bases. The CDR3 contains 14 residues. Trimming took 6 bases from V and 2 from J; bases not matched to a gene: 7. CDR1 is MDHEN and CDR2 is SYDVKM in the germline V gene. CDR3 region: CASRTGTEAYEQYF. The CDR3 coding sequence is TGTGCCAGCAGGACCGGGACAGAAGCCTACGAGCAGTACTTC.

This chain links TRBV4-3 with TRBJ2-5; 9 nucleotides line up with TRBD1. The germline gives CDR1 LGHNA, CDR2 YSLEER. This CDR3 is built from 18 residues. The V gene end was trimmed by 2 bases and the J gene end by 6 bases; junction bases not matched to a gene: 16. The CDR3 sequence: CASSQPFKRDRVSKTQYF. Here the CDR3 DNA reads TGCGCCAGCAGCCAACCCTTTAAACGGGACAGGGTCTCGAAGACCCAGTACTTC.